Shown below are 30 T cell receptor beta chains from a single sample sequenced in a study of blood T cell repertoires in COVID-19. Assay: immunoSEQ multiplex PCR; the TCRdb copy retains only in-frame clones and omits some. The top ten hold about 4.5% of the sample, which has 200,000 to 250,000 clones, about 84% seen once. Source material: PBMCs or T cells enriched from blood (not recorded which). All receptors derive from a man aged 25 to 45 with acute COVID-19.

V is TRBV6-5 and J is TRBJ2-2; D is perhaps TRBD2 (7 bases). The germline V gene encodes CDR1 MNHEY and CDR2 SVGAGI. With 10 bases removed from V and 4 bases from J, the gap between germline ends came to 10 bases. The CDR3 spans 12 residues. CDR3 residues: CATRGGTGELFF. The CDR3 nucleotides are TGTGCCACAAGGGGGGGCACCGGGGAGCTGTTTTTT.

This clone was seen once. The CDR3 here is CSASKDRGNNEQFF. CDR3 bases: TGCAGTGCTAGTAAGGACAGGGGTAACAATGAGCAGTTCTTC. V and J are TRBV20-1 and TRBJ2-1; 9 positions agree with TRBD1. This CDR3 is 14 amino acids long. From germline, CDR1 is DFQATT and CDR2 SNEGSKA (reference sequence). The V segment lost 3 bases and the J segment 5 bases; nucleotides outside the gene matches: 5.

This sequence joins TRBV9 and TRBJ2-3; TRBD1 is a possible D gene (6 bases). The CDR3 loop spans 11 amino acids. V dropped 7 bases and J dropped 7 bases, with 10 bases sitting between them. Germline values: CDR1 SGDLS, CDR2 YYNGEE. CDR3 amino acids: CASGGFHTQYF. The CDR3, as DNA: TGTGCCAGCGGGGGCTTTCATACGCAGTATTTT. Filled out from reference TRBV9 and TRBJ2-3, the complete variable domain reads DSGVTQTPKHLITATGQRVTLRCSPRSGDLSVYWYQQSLDQGLQFLIQYYNGEERAKGNILERFSAQQFPDLHSELNLSSLELGDSALYFCASGGFHTQYFGPGTRLTVL.

The chain has TRBV6-5 and TRBJ2-5; D might be TRBD1 (6 bases). The CDR3 contains 13 residues. Germline lookup yields CDR1 MNHEY and CDR2 SVGAGI. The ends were cut back, 3 bases at V and 4 bases at J, with 9 bases in the middle. DNA of the CDR3: TGTGCCAGCAGTTATGGACAGAGAGAGACCCAGTACTTC. The encoded protein is CASSYGQRETQYF.

This clone was seen just once. This chain uses TRBV3-1 (or the pseudogene TRBV3-2) with TRBJ1-1; 9 bases match TRBD1. From germline, CDR1 is LGHDT and CDR2 YNNKEL (reference sequence). Trimming cost V 2 bases and J 4 bases; bases outside gene matches: 2. This CDR3 comprises 14 residues. CDR3 DNA sequence: TGTGCCAGCAGCCAAACGACAGGGGGCACTGAAGCTTTCTTT. It specifies CASSQTTGGTEAFF.

In nucleotides, the CDR3 is TGTGCCAGGGAGTGGACAGGGGGCTGGGGTAACTATGGCTACACCTTC. Translated: CAREWTGGWGNYGYTF. The chain joins TRBV2 to TRBJ1-2; TRBD1 matches at 11 bases. Germline loops: CDR1 SNHLY, CDR2 FYNNEI. The CDR3 runs 16 residues. Trimming removed 9 bases from V and 1 base from J; junction bases left unmatched: 10.

This clone was detected only a few times. The rearrangement links TRBV5-6 to TRBJ2-7, with 15 bases lining up with TRBD2. Per the germline V gene, CDR1 is SGHDT and CDR2 is YYEEEE. Trimming removed 4 bases from V and 3 bases from J; junction bases left unmatched: 2. The CDR3 is 15 residues long. CDR3 sequence (DNA): TGTGCCAGCAGCAAGGGACTAGCGGGGGGCTACGAGCAGTACTTC. The encoded protein is CASSKGLAGGYEQYF.

The V and J genes are TRBV4-1 and TRBJ2-7; D is possibly TRBD1 (5 bases). V was shortened by 2 bases and J by 5 bases, with 19 bases between the two germline ends. The CDR3 runs to 16 residues. Germline V gives CDR1 MGHRA, CDR2 YSYEKL. CDR3 in DNA: TGCGCCAGCAGCCAAAGGGCCCTGACAGAGGCCAACGAGCAGTACTTC. This encodes CASSQRALTEANEQYF.

This clone is a singleton in its sample. The rearrangement joins TRBV6-5 to TRBJ1-3; D unclear. The CDR3 extends over 15 amino acids. V was shortened by 4 bases and J by 0 bases, with 10 bases between the two germline ends. CDR1 is MNHEY and CDR2 is SVGAGI in the germline V gene. The CDR3 bases are TGTGCCAGCAGTTCCACTGACATCTCTGGAAACACCATATATTTT. It specifies CASSSTDISGNTIYF.

This chain joins TRBV5-4 and TRBJ2-7; 14 bases are shared with TRBD2. The germline V gene encodes CDR1 SGHNT and CDR2 YYREEE (reference sequence). With 5 bases clipped from V and 1 base from J, the junction kept 5 bases outside the gene matches. This CDR3 has 16 amino acids. CDR3 region: CASRPGLAGVSYEQYF. CDR3 sequence (DNA): TGTGCCAGCAGGCCGGGACTAGCGGGGGTATCCTACGAGCAGTACTTC.

This clone was counted a few times. In DNA form, the CDR3 reads TGTGCCAGCGGGAAAGGGACAGGGAAGGGTCAGCCCCAGCATTTT. This sequence encodes CASGKGTGKGQPQHF. The V gene is TRBV9, the J gene TRBJ1-5; TRBD1 matches at 9 bases. Per the germline V gene, CDR1 is SGDLS and CDR2 is YYNGEE. Trimming cost V 7 bases and J 6 bases; bases outside gene matches: 11. The CDR3 loop spans 15 amino acids.

This clone is a singleton in its sample. The V gene is TRBV25-1, the J gene TRBJ2-2; 9 positions match TRBD2. The junction had 2 bases not matched to a gene; V was cut back by 2 bases and J by 1 base. The CDR3 sequence is 16 residues long. CDR1 and CDR2 from the germline V gene are MGHDK and SYGVNS. The CDR3 DNA sequence: TGTGCCAGCAGTGAAACACTAGCGGGGAACACCGGGGAGCTGTTTTTT. Translated: CASSETLAGNTGELFF.

The chain uses TRBV11-2 and TRBJ2-5; a possible D gene is TRBD2 (6 bases). The CDR3 covers 15 residues. V was pared by 2 bases and J by 2 bases, with 12 bases between. Looked up from germline, CDR1 is SGHAT and CDR2 is FQNNGV. CDR3 amino acids: CASSLSVGGQETQYF. The CDR3 DNA reads as TGTGCCAGCAGCTTATCAGTGGGGGGACAAGAGACCCAGTACTTC. Using reference TRBV11-2 and TRBJ2-5 for the parts outside the CDR3, the full variable domain is EAGVAQSPRYKIIEKRQSVAFWCNPISGHATLYWYQQILGQGPKLLIQFQNNGVVDDSQLPKDRFSAERLKGVDSTLKIQPAKLEDSAVYLCASSLSVGGQETQYFGPGTRLLVL.

The CDR3 sequence is CASSSGVSGDNQPQHF. The CDR3 DNA reads TGTGCCAGCAGTTCTGGAGTCTCAGGGGACAATCAGCCCCAGCATTTT. This rearrangement joins TRBV7-9 to TRBJ1-5, with D perhaps matching TRBD1 (6 bases). The CDR3 covers 16 residues. The V end lost 6 bases, the J end lost 3 bases, and 18 bases lay between the germline ends. Germline V gene lookup returns CDR1 SEHNR and CDR2 FQNEAQ (reference sequence).

The V and J genes are TRBV6-4 and TRBJ1-1; D gene ambiguous. CDR1 MRHNA and CDR2 SNTAGT come from the germline V gene. CDR3 length: 13 amino acids. Trimming cost V 4 bases and J 0 bases, with 6 bases left between them. The CDR3 DNA follows: TGTGCCAGCAGTGCTACCCTGAACACTGAAGCTTTCTTT. Translated: CASSATLNTEAFF.

V usage is TRBV29-1 and J usage is TRBJ2-7; TRBD1 matches 8 bases. This CDR3 contains 14 residues. V lost 8 bases, J lost 5 bases, and 14 bases stayed unmatched. The germline V gene encodes CDR1 SQVTM and CDR2 ANQGSEA. The chain's CDR3 is CSTTRGTGPDEQYF. The CDR3 coding sequence is TGCAGCACTACCAGGGGGACAGGCCCCGACGAGCAGTACTTC.

J is TRBJ2-7 and V is TRBV3-1 (or the pseudogene TRBV3-2); D is unresolved. Trimming removed 4 bases at V and 0 bases at J, with 7 bases between. CDR3 length: 13 amino acids. Per germline, CDR1 LGHDT and CDR2 YNNKEL (reference sequence). CDR3 DNA sequence: TGTGCCAGCAGCCCTTCGGGCTCCTACGAGCAGTACTTC. It codes for CASSPSGSYEQYF.

This clone came up once. The chain is built from TRBV11-2 and TRBJ2-7, with 15 nucleotides matching TRBD2. Germline trimming cut 2 bases from V and 5 bases from J; bases unmatched to any gene: 4. CDR1 is SGHAT and CDR2 is FQNNGV in the germline V gene. The CDR3 extends over 16 amino acids. The CDR3 DNA sequence: TGTGCCAGCAGCTTATCCGGGACTAGCGGGGGGAACGAGCAGTACTTC. This encodes CASSLSGTSGGNEQYF.

The chain employs TRBV5-1 and TRBJ1-5; D remains ambiguous. The length of the CDR3 is 15 residues. Per the germline V gene, CDR1 is SGHRS and CDR2 is YFSETQ. The V and J ends lost 4 bases and 1 base respectively, with 12 bases between them. The CDR3 DNA is TGCGCCAGCAGCCCGGGAGACGGGAGCAATCAGCCCCAGCATTTT. This translates into CASSPGDGSNQPQHF.

The genes are TRBV7-9 and TRBJ2-1; perhaps TRBD2 as D (5 bases). The germline V gene encodes CDR1 SEHNR and CDR2 FQNEAQ (reference sequence). V lost 6 bases, J lost 3 bases, and 12 bases lay in between. The CDR3 consists of 14 residues. The chain's CDR3 is CASRAGDLYNEQFF. The CDR3 nucleotides read TGTGCCAGCAGGGCGGGTGATCTCTACAATGAGCAGTTCTTC. Supplemented by reference TRBV7-9 and TRBJ2-1, the full variable domain reads DTGVSQNPRHKITKRGQNVTFRCDPISEHNRLYWYRQTLGQGPEFLTYFQNEAQLEKSRLLSDRFSAERPKGSFSTLEIQRTEQGDSAMYLCASRAGDLYNEQFFGPGTRLTVL.

The V call is TRBV11-1, the J call TRBJ2-3, with D possibly being TRBD1 (6 bases). Germline-derived CDR1 and CDR2 are SGHAT and FQDESV (reference sequence). Between the trimmed V and J ends, which lost 3 bases and 0 bases, there was a span of 7 bases. CDR3 size: 14 residues. The CDR3 sequence is CASSFTGSTDTQYF. CDR3 DNA: TGTGCCAGCAGCTTCACAGGGAGCACAGATACGCAGTATTTT.

V is TRBV27 and J is TRBJ1-1, with D perhaps TRBD1 (5 bases). CDR1 and CDR2 from the germline V gene are MNHEY and SMNVEV (reference sequence). The CDR3 is 15 residues long. V lost 4 bases, J lost 0 bases, and 12 bases lay in between. Here the CDR3 reads CASSSRDRVNTEAFF. The CDR3 bases are TGTGCCAGCAGTTCACGAGACAGAGTGAACACTGAAGCTTTCTTT.

V gene TRBV29-1 combines with J gene TRBJ2-7; 11 bases map to TRBD1. Losses at the gene ends were 7 bases for V and 4 bases for J; bases not matched to a gene: 6. Germline-derived CDR1 and CDR2 are SQVTM and ANQGSEA. This CDR3 spans 13 amino acids. CDR3 in DNA: TGCAGCGCTGGGACAGGGGGTGGTTACGAGCAGTACTTC. Encoded protein: CSAGTGGGYEQYF.

This clone was counted between two and nine times. The V gene is TRBV6-6, the J gene TRBJ2-7, with 10 bases fitting TRBD1. Germline-derived CDR1 and CDR2 are MNHNY and SVGAGI (reference sequence). The CDR3 consists of 17 residues. V shed 5 bases, J shed 2 bases, and the junction held 12 bases outside the gene matches. CDR3 protein: CASSLRPGTGETYEQYF. CDR3 bases: TGTGCCAGCAGTCTACGGCCCGGGACAGGGGAAACCTACGAGCAGTACTTC.

The V and J genes are TRBV2 and TRBJ2-7; no clear D gene. The CDR3 has 13 amino acids. Germline V CDR1 and CDR2: SNHLY, FYNNEI. V shed 10 bases and J shed 2 bases, with 15 bases lying between them. The CDR3 DNA reads as TGTGCCAAACAGCTTCCTAAGACCTACGAGCAGTACTTC. It is translated as CAKQLPKTYEQYF.

Of note for this clone: One end of the junction is discordant with germline, which a read error may explain. The chain uses TRBV5-6 and TRBJ2-7, with 10 bases that match TRBD1. The CDR3 is 12 amino acids. Germline CDR1 reads SGHDT; CDR2 reads YYEEEE. The CDR3, as DNA: TGTGCCAGCAGCTTCCGGGACAGGGGATTCCGCTTC. Translating gives CASSFRDRGFRF.

The rearrangement uses TRBV27 and TRBJ1-2; D gene ambiguous. This CDR3 has 16 amino acids. Trimming shortened V by 5 bases and J by 5 bases, and 21 bases separated the two germline ends. Germline V lookup: CDR1 MNHEY, CDR2 SMNVEV (reference sequence). As DNA, the CDR3 is TGTGCCAGCAGTCCCACCCCGTGGCAGGCGTTATATGGCTACACCTTC. This gives the protein CASSPTPWQALYGYTF.

This clone turned up a few times. This chain connects TRBV19 to TRBJ1-6; 9 positions match TRBD1. The CDR3 length is 16 residues. Germline CDR1 LNHDA, CDR2 SQIVND (reference sequence). Trimming removed 1 base from V and 7 bases from J; junction bases left unmatched: 5. In DNA form, the CDR3 reads TGTGCCAGTAGTATAGGATCCGGACAGGGGAATTCACCCCTCCACTTT. Translating gives CASSIGSGQGNSPLHF.

Concerning this clone itself: The same CDR3 also results from other DNA sequences found in this sample. The chain links TRBV7-2 to TRBJ2-5; D remains ambiguous. Per the germline V gene, CDR1 is SGHTA and CDR2 is FQGNSA. V was clipped by 4 bases and J by 1 base, with 7 bases between them. This CDR3 spans 13 amino acids. CDR3 nucleotide sequence: TGTGCCAGCAGCTCCCGGGTCCAAGAGACCCAGTACTTC. It translates to CASSSRVQETQYF. Full variable domain (rest looked up from reference TRBV7-2 and TRBJ2-5): GAGVSQSPSNKVTEKGKDVELRCDPISGHTALYWYRQSLGQGLEFLIYFQGNSAPDKSGLPSDRFSAERTGGSVSTLTIQRTQQEDSAVYLCASSSRVQETQYFGPGTRLLVL.

In its sample, this clone was seen a few times. The CDR3 DNA reads TGTGCCATCAGCCCGGGACAGCGCACCGGGGAGCTGTTTTTT. Its protein product is CAISPGQRTGELFF. The chain recombines TRBV10-3 with TRBJ2-2; 7 nucleotides line up with TRBD1. The CDR3 loop spans 14 amino acids. V dropped 6 bases and J dropped 4; count of bases not matched to a gene: 5. The germline CDR1 and CDR2 sequences are ENHRY and SYGVKD.